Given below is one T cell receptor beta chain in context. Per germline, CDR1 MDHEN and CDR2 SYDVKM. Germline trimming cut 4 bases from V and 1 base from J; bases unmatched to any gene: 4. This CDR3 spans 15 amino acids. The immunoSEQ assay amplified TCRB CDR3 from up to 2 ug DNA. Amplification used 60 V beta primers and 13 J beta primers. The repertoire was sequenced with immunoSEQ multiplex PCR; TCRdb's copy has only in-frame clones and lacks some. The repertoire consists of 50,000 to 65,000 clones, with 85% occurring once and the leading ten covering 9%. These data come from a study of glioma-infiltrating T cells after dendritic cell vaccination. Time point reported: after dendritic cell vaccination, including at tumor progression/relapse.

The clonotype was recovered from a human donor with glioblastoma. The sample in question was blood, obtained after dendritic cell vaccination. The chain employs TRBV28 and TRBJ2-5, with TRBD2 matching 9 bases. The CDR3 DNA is TGTGCCAGCAGTTCTCAGCGGGGGGCCCAAGAGACCCAGTACTTC. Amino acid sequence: CASSSQRGAQETQYF.